This T cell receptor beta chain was recovered during a study of T cell responses to AZD1222 COVID-19 vaccine. CDR3 length: 13 residues. V dropped 7 bases and J dropped 7 bases, with 14 bases sitting between them. Germline lookup yields CDR1 SGHAT and CDR2 FQNNGV. The protocol was immunoSEQ multiplex PCR, while the TCRdb copy is restricted to in-frame clones and leaves out a portion. The table shows roughly 140,000 clones, with approximately 90% occurring only once. This chain connects TRBV11-2 to TRBJ2-1, with D possibly matching TRBD2 (5 bases). The origin of this receptor is an adult who received the AZD1222 COVID-19 vaccine. Source: peripheral blood, taken 28 days after the second AZD1222 dose. The chain's CDR3 is CASTLRLKNEQFF. The CDR3 nucleotides read TGTGCCAGCACCTTGCGACTAAAGAATGAGCAGTTCTTC.